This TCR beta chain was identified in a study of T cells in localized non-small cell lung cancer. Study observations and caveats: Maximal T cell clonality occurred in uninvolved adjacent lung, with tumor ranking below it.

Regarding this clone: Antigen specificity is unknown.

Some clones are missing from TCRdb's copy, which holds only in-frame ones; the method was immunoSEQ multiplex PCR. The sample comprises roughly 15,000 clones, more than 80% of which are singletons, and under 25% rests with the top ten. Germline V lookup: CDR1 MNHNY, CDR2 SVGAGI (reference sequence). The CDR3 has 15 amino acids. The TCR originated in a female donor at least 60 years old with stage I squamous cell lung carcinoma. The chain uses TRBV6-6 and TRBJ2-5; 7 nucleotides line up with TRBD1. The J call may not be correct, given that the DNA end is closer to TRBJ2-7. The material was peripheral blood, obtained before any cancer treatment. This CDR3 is CASSYSTGQGDEQYF. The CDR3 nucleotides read TGTGCCAGCAGTTACTCGACAGGGCAAGGAGACGAGCAGTACTTC.